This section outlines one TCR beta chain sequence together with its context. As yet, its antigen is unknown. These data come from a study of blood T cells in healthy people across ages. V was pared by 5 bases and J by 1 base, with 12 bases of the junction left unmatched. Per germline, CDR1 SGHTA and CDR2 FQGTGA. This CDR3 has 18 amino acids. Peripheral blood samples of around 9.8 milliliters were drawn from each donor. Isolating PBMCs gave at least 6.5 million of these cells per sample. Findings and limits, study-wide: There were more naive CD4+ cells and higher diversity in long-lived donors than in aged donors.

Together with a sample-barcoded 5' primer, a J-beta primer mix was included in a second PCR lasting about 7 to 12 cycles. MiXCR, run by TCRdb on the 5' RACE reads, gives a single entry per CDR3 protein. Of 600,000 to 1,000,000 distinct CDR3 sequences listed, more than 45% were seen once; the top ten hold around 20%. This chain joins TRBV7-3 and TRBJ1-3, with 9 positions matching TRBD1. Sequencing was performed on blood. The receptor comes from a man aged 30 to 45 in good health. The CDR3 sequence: CASSEQGAHFASGNTIYF. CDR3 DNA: TGTGCCAGCAGCGAACAGGGGGCGCATTTCGCGTCTGGAAACACCATATATTTT. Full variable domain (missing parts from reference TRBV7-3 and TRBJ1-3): GAGVSQTPSNKVTEKGKYVELRCDPISGHTALYWYRQSLGQGPEFLIYFQGTGAADDSGLPNDRFFAVRPEGSVSTLKIQRTERGDSAVYLCASSEQGAHFASGNTIYFGEGSWLTVV.